This is a list of T cell receptor beta chains from one sample in a study of technical replicates of blood from a few donors. Produced via immunoSEQ multiplex PCR; TCRdb's table is partial and in-frame only. The sample shows tens of thousands of clones, approximately 98% of them seen only once. Sequencing was performed on T cells isolated from PBMCs. All receptors come from a human donor in good health. Both conserved end residues are part of each CDR3. A D gene is named only where the DNA matches it firmly. Part of the rows lack a size; the others show once, few, many or a class for expanded clones.

j_gene | abundance | d_gene | v_gene | CDR3nt | CDR3aa
TRBJ1-2 | . | . | TRBV6-5 | TGTGCCAGCAGCCCCGTGCTCGGTGTTGAAGAGACCTTC | CASSPVLGVEETF
TRBJ1-1 | . | TRBD1 | TRBV18 | TGTGCCAGCTCACCACCGGCAGGGGGAAGGACTGAAGCTTTCTTT | CASSPPAGGRTEAFF
TRBJ2-7 | . | TRBD1 | TRBV11-3 | TGTGCCAGCAGCTTGGGCAGAGGGACAGGGTACGAGCAGTACTTC | CASSLGRGTGYEQYF
TRBJ2-5 | . | TRBD2 | TRBV5-4 | TGTGCCAGCAGCAGCGGACTAGCGGGAGGATGGGAGACCCAGTACTTC | CASSSGLAGGWETQYF
TRBJ2-2 | . | . | TRBV6-1 | TGTGCCAGCAGTGAGGTGATAGCGCTGGCTTTCGGGGAGCTGTTTTTT | CASSEVIALAFGELFF
TRBJ2-7 | . | . | TRBV7-2 | TGTGCCAGCATACCAGAAGTCCCCTACGAGCAGTACTTC | CASIPEVPYEQYF
TRBJ1-1 | . | . | TRBV9 | TGTGCCAGCAGCGTAGAGGCGGGTAGTGGAACTGAAGCTTTCTTT | CASSVEAGSGTEAFF
TRBJ2-1 | . | TRBD2 | TRBV5-8 | TGTGCCAGCAGCTTGGGGGCCGGGACTAGCGCTTACAATGAGCAGTTCTTC | CASSLGAGTSAYNEQFF
TRBJ2-2 | . | . | TRBV5-1 | TGCGCCAGCAGCTTGGGCCCGGGGAACACCGGGGAGCTGTTTTTT | CASSLGPGNTGELFF
TRBJ2-7 | . | . | TRBV7-9 | TGTGCCAGCAGCTCTACAGGGTTGTATGAGCAGTACTTC | CASSSTGLYEQYF
TRBJ1-1 | . | TRBD1 | TRBV19 | TGTGCCAGTAGTACTCAGGGGGCCACTGAAGCTTTCTTT | CASSTQGATEAFF
TRBJ1-1 | . | . | TRBV28 | TGTGCCAGCAGTTTATTTGGTGTCCGCAGAAAGGAGGGCACTGAAGCTTTCTTT | CASSLFGVRRKEGTEAFF
TRBJ2-3 | . | TRBD1 | TRBV4-1 | TGCGCCAGCAGCCCTCGCGGACAGGGAAATACGCAGTATTTT | CASSPRGQGNTQYF
TRBJ1-1 | . | TRBD1 | TRBV7-8 | TGTGCCAGCAGCTTTGGGACAGGGGGCGCTTGGGCTTTCTTT | CASSFGTGGAWAFF
TRBJ2-5 | . | . | TRBV4-1 | TGCGCCAGCAGCCAACTCAGGGTGGGGGAGACCCAGTACTTC | CASSQLRVGETQYF
TRBJ2-7 | . | TRBD1 | TRBV28 | TGTGCCAGCAGTTTTTACAGGGGAGCAGACTACGAGCAGTACTTC | CASSFYRGADYEQYF
TRBJ2-1 | . | TRBD2 | TRBV6-6 | TGTGCCACCGAGGGGGGAGCGGGAGGGAATCAGTTCTTC | CATEGGAGGNQFF
TRBJ1-1 | . | . | TRBV7-9 | TGTGCCAGCAGCTTTGCCCTATTCACTGAAGCTTTCTTT | CASSFALFTEAFF
TRBJ2-1 | . | . | TRBV4-1 | TGCGCCAGCAGCCAAGAAATTGTTGCCCGACTAGTTGGGAATGAGCAGTTCTTC | CASSQEIVARLVGNEQFF
TRBJ2-7 | . | TRBD2 | TRBV11-3 | TGTGCCAGCAGCTTAGATGCTAAGCGGGAGTTATACGAGCAGTACTTC | CASSLDAKRELYEQYF
TRBJ2-7 | . | TRBD2 | TRBV7-9 | TGTGCCAGCAGCTCGCTAGCGGGAGTCGGCGAGCAGTACTTC | CASSSLAGVGEQYF
TRBJ1-1 | . | . | TRBV18 | TGTGCCAGCACGCCGGACAGGAACACTGAAGCTTTCTTT | CASTPDRNTEAFF
TRBJ1-1 | . | . | TRBV2 | TGTGCCAGCAGTGATCCTTTAGGGCAGGGTGCTAACACTGAAGCTTTCTTT | CASSDPLGQGANTEAFF
TRBJ2-2 | once | . | TRBV19 | TGTGCCAGTACTATTGTAACGGGGACCGGGGAGCTGTTTTTT | CASTIVTGTGELFF
TRBJ1-5 | . | . | TRBV27 | TGTGCCAGCAGTTGGACAGATAGCAATCAGCCCCAGCATTTT | CASSWTDSNQPQHF
TRBJ2-2 | . | . | TRBV5-4 | TGTGCCAGCAGCTTGGGTGCCGGGAACACCGGGGAGCTGTTTTTT | CASSLGAGNTGELFF